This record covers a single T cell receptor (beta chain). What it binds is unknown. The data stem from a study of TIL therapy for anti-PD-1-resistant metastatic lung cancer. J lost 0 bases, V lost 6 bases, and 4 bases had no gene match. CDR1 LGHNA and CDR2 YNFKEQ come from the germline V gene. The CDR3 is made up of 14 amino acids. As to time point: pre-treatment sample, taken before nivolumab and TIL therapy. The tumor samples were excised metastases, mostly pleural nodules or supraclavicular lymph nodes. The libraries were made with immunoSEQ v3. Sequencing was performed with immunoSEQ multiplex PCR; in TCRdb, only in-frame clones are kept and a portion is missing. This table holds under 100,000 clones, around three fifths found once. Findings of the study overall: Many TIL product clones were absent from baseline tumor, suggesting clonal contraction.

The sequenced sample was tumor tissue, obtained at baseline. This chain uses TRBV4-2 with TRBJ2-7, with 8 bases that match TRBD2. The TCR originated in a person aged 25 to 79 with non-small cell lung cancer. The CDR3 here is CASSPGTSSYEQYF. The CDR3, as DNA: TGTGCCAGCAGTCCCGGGACTAGCTCCTACGAGCAGTACTTC.